This T cell receptor beta chain was sequenced during a study of OX40 agonist ivuxolimab in advanced cancers. The CDR3 runs 17 residues. The V gene end was trimmed by 4 bases and the J gene end by 0 bases; junction bases not matched to a gene: 10. Germline V gene sequence: CDR1 MDHEN, CDR2 SYDVKM. The data were produced by immunoSEQ multiplex PCR, yet TCRdb's version contains in-frame clones alone and is incomplete. The table shows approximately 89,000 clones, with roughly nine tenths occurring only once. This TCR came from an adult with an advanced solid tumor such as melanoma, head and neck, liver or kidney cancer. The source material was CD4+ or CD8+ T cells sorted from blood, sampled in a trial of the OX40 agonist ivuxolimab. This sequence joins TRBV28 and TRBJ2-7, with 9 bases matching TRBD1. In DNA form, the CDR3 reads TGTGCCAGCAGTTCAATTGGGACAGGGCAGGCCTCCTACGAGCAGTACTTC. It codes for CASSSIGTGQASYEQYF.